Below, 15 T cell receptor beta chains from the same sample are listed, as sequenced in a study of cytomegalovirus exposure and HLA in healthy donors. The PCR was carried out with 60 Vbeta primers and 13 Jbeta primers. The protocol was immunoSEQ multiplex PCR, while the TCRdb copy is restricted to in-frame clones and leaves out a portion. The profile shows approximately 130,000 clones, about 10% of them singletons. What was sequenced was PBMCs. The source is a woman in her thirties or forties in good health and CMV-seropositive.

As DNA, the CDR3 is TGTGCCAGCAGACTGGGACAGGGTAGGGAAAAACTGTTTTTT. Translation: CASRLGQGREKLFF. The chain couples TRBV6-5 to TRBJ1-4; 9 bases agree with TRBD1. The CDR3 runs to 14 residues. V shed 6 bases and J 8 bases; nucleotides not matched to a gene: 7. The V gene's germline CDR1 is MNHEY and CDR2 SVGAGI.

In this sample, this clone turned up a few times. The V and J genes are TRBV2 and TRBJ1-5, with 8 bases matching TRBD1. Germline CDR1 SNHLY, CDR2 FYNNEI. V dropped 3 bases and J dropped 5; count of bases not matched to a gene: 6. The CDR3 contains 15 residues. This CDR3 is CASSEEAGGDQPQHF. CDR3 nucleotides: TGTGCCAGCAGTGAGGAGGCAGGGGGCGATCAGCCCCAGCATTTT.

V is TRBV5-1 and J is TRBJ1-1, with D maybe TRBD1 (6 bases). The CDR3 consists of 14 residues. V was shortened by 4 bases and J by 4 bases, with 14 bases between the two germline ends. From germline, CDR1 is SGHRS and CDR2 YFSETQ. CDR3 amino acids: CASSQEGGGTEAFF. The CDR3 region has the DNA TGCGCCAGCAGCCAGGAGGGGGGGGGCACTGAAGCTTTCTTT.

This clone was recorded a few times. The chain recombines TRBV5-8 with TRBJ1-1, with 7 bases fitting TRBD1. The ends lost 2 bases at V and 3 bases at J; junction bases unmatched: 7. This CDR3 has 15 amino acids. Germline CDR1 reads SGHTS; CDR2 reads YDEGEE. CDR3 protein: CASSFRGNGDTEAFF. The CDR3 DNA follows: TGTGCCAGCAGCTTCAGGGGGAATGGGGACACTGAAGCTTTCTTT.

The chain links TRBV11-3 to TRBJ1-2; 10 bases align to TRBD1. The CDR3 extends over 13 amino acids. V trimming: 7 bases; J trimming: 4 bases; junction bases outside the gene matches: 3. Germline V gives CDR1 SGHNT, CDR2 YENEEA. The CDR3 nucleotides read TGTGCCAGCACCCGGACAGGGGGCTATGGCTACACCTTC. Protein product: CASTRTGGYGYTF.

This clone was picked up a small number of times. The chain uses TRBV9 and TRBJ1-1; 8 bases are a match to TRBD1. Unmatched junction bases numbered 5, after V lost 0 bases and J lost 1 base. Germline assignment: CDR1 SGDLS and CDR2 YYNGEE. The CDR3 spans 16 residues. The CDR3 DNA follows: TGTGCCAGCAGCGTAGGCACAGGGGGTACGAACACTGAAGCTTTCTTT. It encodes CASSVGTGGTNTEAFF.

This clone has just a few counts. CDR3 in amino acids: CASSSTGGFTDTQYF. DNA of the CDR3: TGTGCCAGCAGCTCGACAGGCGGCTTCACAGATACGCAGTATTTT. The J gene is TRBJ2-3, the V gene TRBV7-8; perhaps TRBD1 as D (6 bases). The germline CDR1 and CDR2 sequences are SGHVS and FQNEAQ. The CDR3 loop spans 15 amino acids. Trimming left V 4 bases short and J 2 bases short, with 13 bases between.

The rearrangement links TRBV2 to TRBJ1-3; 8 nucleotides align to TRBD1. Germline V gives CDR1 SNHLY, CDR2 FYNNEI. This CDR3 has 17 amino acids. V was clipped by 6 bases and J by 0 bases; unmatched bases: 10. The CDR3 sequence: CASRETPTGVSGNTIYF. As DNA, the CDR3 is TGTGCCAGCAGGGAAACACCGACAGGGGTCTCTGGAAACACCATATATTTT.

This clone was picked up many times. The rearrangement links TRBV4-1 to TRBJ1-4; D might be TRBD1 (5 bases). V gave up 0 bases and J gave up 4 bases, with 15 bases separating them. Germline V CDR1 and CDR2: MGHRA, YSYEKL. CDR3 length: 17 residues. DNA for the CDR3: TGCGCCAGCAGCCAAGAGCCGTCGGGGGGGTATAATGAAAAACTGTTTTTT. Its protein is CASSQEPSGGYNEKLFF.

This clone was detected only a few times. This chain joins TRBV5-6 and TRBJ1-1; D gene uncertain. This CDR3 contains 14 residues. Trimming took 1 base from V and 5 from J, leaving 12 bases between them. Germline CDR1 SGHDT, CDR2 YYEEEE. The CDR3 DNA is TGTGCCAGCAGCTTGAGGAGGGCTGGAACTGAAGCTTTCTTT. It codes for CASSLRRAGTEAFF.

This chain joins TRBV5-1 and TRBJ1-2; no firm D call. The CDR3 is 14 amino acids. V was cut by 0 bases and J by 4 bases, with 10 bases left in between. Germline V gene data show CDR1 as SGHRS and CDR2 as YFSETQ. CDR3: CASSLATEGYGYTF. Written as DNA, the CDR3 is TGCGCCAGCAGCTTGGCCACTGAGGGCTATGGCTACACCTTC.

This clone was counted a few times. The J gene is TRBJ1-6, the V gene TRBV5-5; D call uncertain. The germline V and J ends were trimmed by 0 bases and 13 bases, with 14 bases remaining between them. This CDR3 has 14 amino acids. The germline gives CDR1 SGHKS, CDR2 YYEKEE (reference sequence). The CDR3 DNA sequence: TGTGCCAGCAGCTTGGCCGGAGCGAGCGGCCCCCTCCACTTT. Translating it yields CASSLAGASGPLHF.

This sequence joins TRBV2 and TRBJ1-1; TRBD1 is a possible D gene (5 bases). Trimming shortened V by 8 bases and J by 4 bases, and 14 bases separated the two germline ends. Germline V gene sequence: CDR1 SNHLY, CDR2 FYNNEI. The CDR3 is 13 residues long. The CDR3 loop is CASLREAATEAFF. Written as DNA, the CDR3 is TGTGCCAGCCTCAGGGAGGCCGCCACTGAAGCTTTCTTT.

In this sample, this clone turned up a few times. This chain uses TRBV7-2 with TRBJ1-1; D call uncertain. V lost 2 bases and J 5 bases, leaving 12 bases between the germline ends. The CDR3 is 14 residues long. Per germline, CDR1 SGHTA and CDR2 FQGNSA. The CDR3 reads CASSLLGPETEAFF. CDR3 nucleotides: TGTGCCAGCAGCTTACTTGGGCCCGAAACTGAAGCTTTCTTT.

A note on this clone: No DNA is shown, since the ends of the CDR3 on it are uncertain; the CDR3 is the one TCRdb lists. V is TRBV11-3 and J is TRBJ2-7; whether TRBD2, the table's D call, matches the DNA was not checked. Looked up from germline, CDR1 is SGHNT and CDR2 is YENEEA. The CDR3 region is 16 residues in length, termini included. The CDR3 spells CASSLRFGGSPAEQYF.